This TCR beta chain was captured in a study of OX40 agonist ivuxolimab in advanced cancers. Notes on the research overall: Ivuxolimab, which targeted the costimulatory receptor OX40 (CD134), was an agonistic, fully human IgG2 monoclonal antibody. Intravenous ivuxolimab was administered to patients every 2 weeks at six dose levels: 0.01, 0.1, 0.3, 1.5, 3 and 10 mg/kg. Partial responses were achieved by three dose-escalation patients, of whom one had hepatocellular carcinoma and two had cutaneous melanoma. Of the approximately 53 patients in dose escalation, about 20 had hepatocellular carcinoma, some 15 had melanoma, 9 had renal cell carcinoma and 9 had head and neck cancer. The paper reports the monotherapy dose-escalation portion (N of about 54 patients) of the phase I ivuxolimab trial. The purpose of peripheral TCRbeta sequencing was to test whether ivuxolimab changed TCR sequence diversity and led to clonal T-cell expansion. A male proportion of under 85% and a mean age of approximately 60 years, ranging from roughly 20 to 80, were recorded for the dose-escalation cohort. Prior anti-PD-1, anti-PD-L1 or anti-CTLA-4 therapy was permitted, and checkpoint inhibitors had been received by 40% to 50% of dose-escalation patients.

This clone was found a few times. It has no known antigen specificity. It has no much larger one-base neighbor in the sample; base qualities were not kept. For sequencing of the TCRbeta CDR3 region, genomic DNA was extracted from the sorted cells. TCRbeta CDR3 regions were sequenced using the immunoSEQ Assay. The immuneACCESS repertoire file appears here via TCRdb, limited to in-frame rearrangements. These files lack a portion of the clones; in checked studies, under half of the deficit traces to unresolved V genes, and the cause of the others is not known. Present in this sample are roughly 60,000 clones, around 84% of which were seen just once. The ten largest clones take up approximately 2% of the sample. Patients with autoimmune disease history or receiving systemic immunosuppression were excluded from the trial. Peripheral blood for TCR sequencing was collected from all dose cohorts at baseline, on cycle 4 day 1, and on cycle 7 day 1. Samples came from an open-label, multicenter, first-in-human phase I dose-escalation trial of ivuxolimab. Adults with locally advanced or metastatic melanoma, renal cell carcinoma, hepatocellular carcinoma or head and neck squamous cell carcinoma were enrolled in the trial. Before TCR sequencing, CD4+ and CD8+ T cells were separately sorted from peripheral blood.

Measured from the cysteine to the phenylalanine, the CDR3 is 15 residues long. Only the CDR3 DNA stays, 45 bases, in frame from base 1. CDR1 is given as MDHEN and CDR2 as SYDVKM, both from the germline V gene. V lost 4 bases and J lost 6 bases; the stretch between them is 19 bases long. What the authors observed across the whole study: At doses of 0.1 to 3.0 mg/kg, clonal expansion of both CD4+ and CD8+ blood T cells was observed from baseline to week 6. Which antigens the clonally expanded peripheral T cells were specific for was not determined. Partial responders in the 0.1-3.0 mg/kg groups had among the lowest normalized peripheral clonal expansion, especially among CD8+ T cells. Low levels of normalized T-cell clonal expansion were also shown by some nonresponding patients. After ivuxolimab, CD8+ T cells had more expanded clones than CD4+ T cells on average.

The source is an adult with an advanced solid tumor such as melanoma, head and neck, liver or kidney cancer. The rearrangement joined TRBV28 to TRBJ2-7, with TRBD2 tentatively as D gene (5 bases match). Sample: CD4+ or CD8+ T cells sorted from blood, taken in a trial of the OX40 agonist ivuxolimab. CDR3 reads: CASSSPGPSFAEQYF. In nucleotides, the sequence is TGTGCCAGCAGTTCCCCCGGACCTAGCTTTGCCGAGCAGTACTTC.